This TCR beta chain stems from a study of T cells in Graves' hyperthyroidism and ophthalmopathy (dated by TCRdb to about 2019). About the full investigation: Peripheral blood was collected at initial diagnosis, before any treatment. To identify TCR V-J signatures that set the groups apart, the researchers used a discovery cohort of 100 patients, made up of some 41 with Graves' ophthalmopathy and about 60 with stable Graves' hyperthyroidism. Prospective prediction of ophthalmopathy was tested in an independent validation cohort consisting of about 19 hyperthyroidism patients and some 15 patients who later progressed to ophthalmopathy. The 85 to 100 discovery patients were divided at random into training and test sets in a 7:3 ratio. Thyroid tissue and blood T-cell repertoires from about six Graves' hyperthyroidism patients were also compared in the study. After sampling, hyperthyroidism patients received methimazole starting at 30 mg daily, and ophthalmopathy patients received high-dose intravenous methylprednisolone. The paper reports TCR Vbeta CDR3 sequencing of roughly 140 peripheral blood samples: some 44 ophthalmopathy, roughly 74 hyperthyroidism and around 17 progressor patients. Points the paper makes about the study in general: A 13 V-J signature model separated ophthalmopathy from stable hyperthyroidism, with roughly 88% sensitivity and roughly 81% specificity in cross-validation and 80%/75% in testing. Sample size was not statistically predetermined, and investigators were not blinded to group allocation. Most expanded thyroid clonotypes (frequency above 0.001) were also detected in blood, a finding suggesting that blood repertoires may reflect thyroid immune responses. In validation, the model predicted progression to ophthalmopathy a median of approximately 6.3 months before onset, with about 64% sensitivity and roughly 77% specificity.

Stable Graves' hyperthyroidism was defined as no progression to ophthalmopathy during 18 months of follow-up. Hyperthyroidism patients were aged 18 to 65 years and newly diagnosed, with disease duration of less than 2 months. Patients with uncontrolled infections, other autoimmune diseases, pregnancy or lactation were excluded. Clinical symptoms, serum thyroxine and TRAb, thyroid ultrasound, and orbital computed tomography formed the basis for the diagnoses. Ficoll-Paque density gradient centrifugation was used to isolate PBMCs from 9.5 to 10 ml of fresh peripheral blood. Total RNA was extracted with Trizol reagent, and quality was checked on an Agilent 2100 Bioanalyzer. The TCR beta CDR3 regions were amplified from the RNA transcripts. The TCR CDR3 was subjected to a first round of RT-PCR using the HTBI primer set and the Qiagen OneStep RT-PCR kit. The libraries were constructed in a second round of multiplex PCR and then size-selected and purified. Paired-end sequencing of the libraries was performed with 100 bp reads on an Illumina HiSeq2000. As for the original processing: SOAPnuke was used to process the raw data, with reads discarded if the reads contained adapters or uncalled bases, had a mean Phred below 15, or lacked an exact constant-primer or identifier match. High-quality paired reads were merged with COPE v1.2.5, and unique nucleotide sequences were defined as clonotypes. MiTCR v1.1 was used to align clonotypes to the IMGT TRBV, TRBD and TRBJ reference segments. Analysis was restricted to V-J combinations with a frequency above 0.0001, which covered 99.2% of repertoires. The TCS score was defined as the ratio of F50 (clonal expansion) to E x V (chaos), calculated using BLOSUM62-based TCRdist between CDR3 peptides within each V-J. Welch's t-statistics and random forest reduced fewer than 550 V-J features to 10 to 15, which were used in a naive Bayes classifier (R e1071). TCRdb ran its own pipeline on the public reads, namely fastp trimming at Q25 and MiXCR clone calling, and kept in-frame beta chains. Rows are unified per CDR3 protein, each entry keeping the most common DNA and genes. What appears here as the V and J calls and clone size reflects TCRdb's work, not the paper's. This sample is represented by around 520,000 distinct CDR3 sequences; 13% to 15% of them were singletons. The top ten hold roughly 14% of the sample.

V loses 5 bases at its end and J loses 7 bases; junction bases beyond the gene matches: 10. The CDR3 measures 13 amino acids from cysteine to phenylalanine. Just CDR3 DNA is preserved here, 39 bases in frame from base 1. CDR1 DFQATT and CDR2 SNEGSKA were looked up in the germline V gene (reference sequence). This clonotype was seen repeatedly, ten times or more. Its antigen is currently not known. No base qualities exist here, and no much larger clone lies one base off it. Recombination joined TRBV20-1 with TRBJ2-7; 8 central bases correspond to TRBD1. This TCR was sampled from a woman in her thirties or forties with Graves' hyperthyroidism. Sequenced material: blood. The CDR3 loop reads CSAVDRVKKEQYF. Read as DNA, the sequence is TGCAGTGCTGTGGACAGGGTTAAGAAGGAGCAGTACTTC.